Below, 22 T cell receptor beta chains from the same sample are listed, as sequenced in a study of T cells in Graves' hyperthyroidism and ophthalmopathy. The investigators amplified TCR beta CDR3 regions from RNA transcripts. First-round RT-PCR with HTBI primers amplified the TCR CDR3 region. From the multiplex PCR reads, TCRdb called clonotypes with MiXCR, one entry per CDR3 protein. Here the sample spans around 300,000 distinct CDR3 sequences, 13% to 15% being singletons. Material for sequencing was blood. The source of these receptors is a woman aged 45-65 years with Graves' hyperthyroidism that later progressed to Graves' ophthalmopathy.

The table lists this clonotype with many counts. The DNA for the CDR3 is TGTGCTAGTGGTTTGCGGACCTCTCGCAATGAGCAGTTCTTC. Amino acids: CASGLRTSRNEQFF. The chain is built from TRBV12-5 and TRBJ2-1, with unresolved D. V lost 2 bases, J lost 6 bases, and 11 bases lay in between. This CDR3 spans 14 amino acids. Germline CDR1 and CDR2: LGHNT and FRNRAP.

This clonotype has a count of ten or more. The rearrangement uses TRBV7-3 and TRBJ2-1; 9 bases are a match to TRBD2. The CDR3 is 20 amino acids. J was trimmed by 0 bases and V by 1 base; bases with no gene match: 13. Germline CDR1 reads SGHTA; CDR2 reads FQGTGA. The CDR3 here is CASSLMLPSGIYDSYNEQFF. The CDR3 DNA sequence: TGTGCCAGCAGCTTAATGCTCCCTAGCGGGATCTATGACTCCTACAATGAGCAGTTCTTC. Supplemented by reference TRBV7-3 and TRBJ2-1, the full variable domain reads GAGVSQTPSNKVTEKGKYVELRCDPISGHTALYWYRQSLGQGPEFLIYFQGTGAADDSGLPNDRFFAVRPEGSVSTLKIQRTERGDSAVYLCASSLMLPSGIYDSYNEQFFGPGTRLTVL.

The V gene is TRBV12-3 or TRBV12-4, the J gene TRBJ1-4, with D possibly TRBD1 on 5 matching bases. V shed 5 bases and J shed 0 bases, with 13 bases lying between them. The CDR3 runs 16 residues. The CDR3 DNA sequence: TGTGCCAGCAGTCTGCGGTTGGGGGCAACTAATGAAAAACTGTTTTTT. This codes for CASSLRLGATNEKLFF.

This clonotype was counted a few times. This rearrangement joins TRBV9 to TRBJ2-1; D is perhaps TRBD2 (5 bases). Trimming removed 5 bases from V and 8 bases from J, with 14 bases in between. CDR3 length: 13 amino acids. The germline V gene encodes CDR1 SGDLS and CDR2 YYNGEE. The CDR3 loop reads CASRERSGDEQFF. DNA of the CDR3: TGTGCCAGCAGGGAGCGGAGTGGAGATGAGCAGTTCTTC.

This sequence joins TRBV2 and TRBJ1-1, with a tentative D call TRBD1 (5 bases). Deletions cut 7 bases from V and 4 bases from J, with 16 bases between. The CDR3 consists of 14 residues. In germline, CDR1 is SNHLY, CDR2 FYNNEI. CDR3 sequence: CASNYLGGVTEAFF. DNA of the CDR3: TGTGCCAGCAACTACCTGGGAGGGGTCACTGAAGCTTTCTTT.

This clonotype was seen many times. V gene TRBV7-9 combines with J gene TRBJ2-1, with 7 bases matching TRBD1. The CDR3 has 16 residues. J was trimmed by 2 bases and V by 5 bases; bases with no gene match: 9. Germline loops: CDR1 SEHNR, CDR2 FQNEAQ (reference sequence). CDR3 coding DNA: TGTGCCAGCAGCCCTCCCGGGACAGTGGCCTACAATGAGCAGTTCTTC. Encoded protein: CASSPPGTVAYNEQFF.

This clonotype has ten or more counts. The chain is built from TRBV7-9 and TRBJ2-7, with 7 bases lining up with TRBD2. The CDR3 consists of 14 residues. Trimming at V came to 0 bases and at J to 2 bases, leaving 1 base not matched to a gene. In germline, CDR1 is SEHNR, CDR2 FQNEAQ (reference sequence). CDR3: CASSLASGTYEQYF. The CDR3, as DNA: TGTGCCAGCAGCTTAGCGAGCGGGACCTACGAGCAGTACTTC.

This clonotype showed up many times. The chain recombines TRBV2 with TRBJ2-1, with 8 bases fitting TRBD2. The CDR3 loop spans 15 amino acids. CDR1 and CDR2 (germline): SNHLY, FYNNEI. Trimming took 7 bases from V and 7 from J; bases not matched to a gene: 12. CDR3 nucleotides: TGTGCCAGCACTACGGAGGGGACTAGACCGAATGAGCAGTTCTTC. Translation: CASTTEGTRPNEQFF.

The gene calls are TRBV5-1 and TRBJ1-1; D possibly corresponds to TRBD1 (6 bases). The V and J ends lost 0 bases and 10 bases respectively, with 10 bases between them. The CDR3 is 12 residues long. Germline loops: CDR1 SGHRS, CDR2 YFSETQ. The CDR3 DNA sequence: TGCGCCAGCAGCTTGGCTGGACAGACAGCTTTCTTT. This translates into CASSLAGQTAFF.

The table lists this clonotype with many counts. The V and J genes are TRBV27 and TRBJ2-1; D call uncertain. In germline, CDR1 is MNHEY, CDR2 SMNVEV (reference sequence). Trimming took 0 bases from V and 6 from J, leaving 9 bases between them. The CDR3 is 14 amino acids. The CDR3 DNA follows: TGTGCCAGCAGTTTATCACTCTCGTTCAATGAGCAGTTCTTC. As protein: CASSLSLSFNEQFF.

The table lists this clonotype with many counts. The V call is TRBV28, the J call TRBJ1-5; no clear D. V dropped 4 bases and J dropped 8 bases, with 9 bases sitting between them. This CDR3 has 12 amino acids. Germline loops: CDR1 MDHEN, CDR2 SYDVKM. The CDR3 region has the DNA TGTGCCAGCAGTTCCCCTCGAGAGCCCCAGCATTTT. This gives the protein CASSSPREPQHF.

This clonotype has a count of ten or more. This chain uses TRBV10-3 with TRBJ2-1; unclear D gene. CDR1 is ENHRY, CDR2 SYGVKD, per germline. V was cut by 10 bases and J by 6 bases, with 10 bases left in between. This CDR3 is 11 amino acids long. CDR3 bases: TGTGCCACCGGCATGGGCAATGAGCAGTTCTTC. Protein: CATGMGNEQFF.

This clonotype was observed at least ten times. The DNA of the CDR3 is TGTGCCAGCAGTAACTTTCAAGATCAGCCCCAGCATTTT. It is translated as CASSNFQDQPQHF. The V and J genes are TRBV6-1 and TRBJ1-5, with D unresolved. Germline V gene sequence: CDR1 MNHNS, CDR2 SASEGT. Trimming removed 5 bases from V and 5 bases from J, with 10 bases in between. The CDR3 spans 13 residues.

In its sample, this clonotype was seen a few times. The V call is TRBV9, the J call TRBJ1-2; unclear D gene. V lost 0 bases to trimming and J lost 4 bases, with 10 bases between them. The CDR3 has 14 amino acids. Looked up from germline, CDR1 is SGDLS and CDR2 is YYNGEE. CDR3 nucleotide sequence: TGTGCCAGCAGCGTAGCATTAGGCATCTATGGCTACACCTTC. Amino acid sequence: CASSVALGIYGYTF. Variable domain in full (rest from reference TRBV9 and TRBJ1-2): DSGVTQTPKHLITATGQRVTLRCSPRSGDLSVYWYQQSLDQGLQFLIQYYNGEERAKGNILERFSAQQFPDLHSELNLSSLELGDSALYFCASSVALGIYGYTFGSGTRLTVV.

This clonotype was seen only a few times. The chain has TRBV11-3 and TRBJ2-1, with TRBD2 matching over 7 bases. The CDR3 has 13 residues. V trimming: 3 bases; J trimming: 12 bases; junction bases outside the gene matches: 8. CDR1 is SGHNT and CDR2 is YENEEA in the germline V gene. The CDR3 region has the DNA TGTGCCAGCAGCTTCTTGCGGGACTATGGGCAGTTCTTC. It codes for CASSFLRDYGQFF.

At least ten counts were recorded for this clonotype. This sequence joins TRBV6-1 and TRBJ2-7; possible D gene TRBD1, 5 bases. From germline, CDR1 is MNHNS and CDR2 SASEGT. V was trimmed by 5 bases and J by 6 bases, leaving 17 bases between them. The length of the CDR3 is 14 residues. The chain's CDR3 is CASSSEKPRGEQYF. The CDR3 region has the DNA TGTGCCAGCAGTTCGGAAAAACCTAGGGGCGAGCAGTACTTC.

This clonotype was counted many times. This chain connects TRBV29-1 to TRBJ1-1; D is undetermined. Trimming left V 5 bases short and J 1 base short, with 23 bases between. CDR1 SQVTM and CDR2 ANQGSEA come from the germline V gene. The CDR3 contains 17 residues. In DNA form, the CDR3 reads TGCAGCGTTCGAGACTTCGGACTGCTTGGACCGAACACTGAAGCTTTCTTT. Its translation: CSVRDFGLLGPNTEAFF.

V usage is TRBV14 and J usage is TRBJ2-1; D unresolved. V dropped 3 bases and J dropped 6 bases, with 15 bases sitting between them. This CDR3 region has 15 residues. CDR1 is SGHDN, CDR2 FVKESK, per germline. The CDR3 sequence: CASSQPGPPVNEQFF. The CDR3 bases are TGTGCCAGCAGCCAGCCGGGTCCCCCCGTCAATGAGCAGTTCTTC.

This clonotype was recorded at least ten times. This chain connects TRBV20-1 to TRBJ2-7; TRBD2 matches at 9 bases. The V gene end was trimmed by 3 bases and the J gene end by 5 bases; junction bases not matched to a gene: 5. This CDR3 comprises 13 residues. CDR1 and CDR2 from the germline V gene are DFQATT and SNEGSKA (reference sequence). The CDR3 reads CSASYLAGNEQYF. As DNA, the CDR3 is TGCAGTGCTAGTTACCTAGCGGGAAACGAGCAGTACTTC.

This clonotype was counted many times. The chain is built from TRBV3-1 and TRBJ2-3; D unresolved. With 3 bases removed from V and 0 bases from J, the gap between germline ends came to 4 bases. The CDR3 totals 13 residues. Germline CDR1 and CDR2: LGHDT and YNNKEL (reference sequence). As DNA, the CDR3 is TGTGCCAGCAGCCAGGCTAGCACAGATACGCAGTATTTT. It yields the protein CASSQASTDTQYF.

This rearrangement joins TRBV18 to TRBJ1-5, with D possibly being TRBD1 (6 bases). The ends were cut back, 3 bases at V and 7 bases at J, with 10 bases in the middle. The CDR3 is 13 residues long. Germline loops: CDR1 KGHSH, CDR2 LQKENI. CDR3 sequence reads: CASSPDSQQPQHF. CDR3 DNA sequence: TGTGCCAGCTCACCGGACAGTCAACAGCCCCAGCATTTT.

This clonotype has a count of ten or more. V gene TRBV28 combines with J gene TRBJ2-7; D is undetermined. The CDR3 runs 14 residues. Trimming took 2 bases from V and 3 from J, leaving 11 bases between them. CDR1 is MDHEN, CDR2 SYDVKM, per germline. The CDR3 here is CASSLVRNFYEQYF. DNA for the CDR3: TGTGCCAGCAGTTTAGTACGGAACTTCTACGAGCAGTACTTC.